A single sample gave rise to the 19 T cell receptor beta chains below, sequenced in a study of blood T cell repertoires in COVID-19. This table comes from immunoSEQ multiplex PCR, and its TCRdb copy is limited to in-frame clones, with some not included. Of over 200,000 clones listed, approximately 91% are singletons. The sample consisted of peripheral blood. Source of these receptors: a woman between 35 and 50 years old with acute or convalescent COVID-19.

J is TRBJ2-5 and V is TRBV2; 8 bases line up with TRBD2. The CDR3 contains 13 residues. Germline trimming cut 6 bases from V and 3 bases from J; bases unmatched to any gene: 3. The germline V gene has CDR1 SNHLY and CDR2 FYNNEI. The CDR3 region is CASSLSGKETQYF. The CDR3 DNA follows: TGTGCCAGCAGCCTTAGCGGGAAAGAGACCCAGTACTTC.

The rearrangement links TRBV28 to TRBJ2-4, with D possibly matching TRBD2 (5 bases). The CDR3 spans 12 residues. From germline, CDR1 is MDHEN and CDR2 SYDVKM. The germline V and J ends were trimmed by 7 bases and 11 bases, with 15 bases remaining between them. CDR3 region: CASTALPGVQYF. In nucleotides, the CDR3 is TGTGCCAGCACCGCCCTCCCCGGGGTTCAGTACTTC.

V usage is TRBV6-5 and J usage is TRBJ1-2, with TRBD1 matching over 7 bases. The V segment lost 6 bases and the J segment 1 base; nucleotides outside the gene matches: 8. CDR1 and CDR2 (germline): MNHEY, SVGAGI. This CDR3 is built from 15 residues. DNA of the CDR3: TGTGCCAGCAGGCCGACAGGGAACCTTAACTATGGCTACACCTTC. This translates into CASRPTGNLNYGYTF.

The chain has TRBV10-3 and TRBJ2-5, with 12 positions matching TRBD2. The CDR3 runs to 14 residues. The germline gives CDR1 ENHRY, CDR2 SYGVKD. The junction had 2 bases not matched to a gene; V was cut back by 4 bases and J by 5 bases. CDR3 region: CAISATSGGETQYF. CDR3 nucleotides: TGTGCCATCAGTGCGACTAGCGGGGGTGAGACCCAGTACTTC.

The chain carries TRBV11-2 and TRBJ1-1; D is unclear. Germline V gives CDR1 SGHAT, CDR2 FQNNGV. V lost 5 bases to trimming and J lost 5 bases, with 15 bases between them. The CDR3 is 14 residues long. The CDR3 sequence: CASSTNGEATEAFF. CDR3 DNA sequence: TGTGCCAGCAGCACCAACGGGGAGGCGACTGAAGCTTTCTTT. Full variable domain (remainder filled in from reference TRBV11-2 and TRBJ1-1): EAGVAQSPRYKIIEKRQSVAFWCNPISGHATLYWYQQILGQGPKLLIQFQNNGVVDDSQLPKDRFSAERLKGVDSTLKIQPAKLEDSAVYLCASSTNGEATEAFFGQGTRLTVV.

The chain couples TRBV24-1 to TRBJ2-5, with TRBD2 as a possible D gene (5 bases). Germline assignment: CDR1 KGHDR and CDR2 SFDVKD. The CDR3 contains 13 residues. Trimming shortened V by 8 bases and J by 5 bases, and 14 bases separated the two germline ends. CDR3 in DNA: TGTGCCACCACCGGACTCCCTGGGGAGACCCAGTACTTC. This sequence encodes CATTGLPGETQYF.

The chain links TRBV10-3 to TRBJ1-2; D gene uncertain. Deletions cut 4 bases from V and 5 bases from J, with 14 bases between. This CDR3 region has 14 residues. Germline-derived CDR1 and CDR2 are ENHRY and SYGVKD. The CDR3 region is CAISGGIIGYGYTF. For the CDR3, the DNA is TGTGCCATCAGTGGAGGGATAATTGGGTATGGCTACACCTTC.

The J gene is TRBJ1-4, the V gene TRBV6-2 or TRBV6-3; D perhaps matches TRBD1 (5 bases). The germline V gene encodes CDR1 MNHEY and CDR2 SVGEGT. The CDR3 has 12 amino acids. Deletions cut 6 bases from V and 7 bases from J, with 9 bases between. The CDR3 nucleotides are TGTGCCAGCAGCCGCAGGGTTGAAAAACTGTTTTTT. Protein sequence: CASSRRVEKLFF.

The chain is built from TRBV27 and TRBJ1-2; D possibly corresponds to TRBD1 (6 bases). With 0 bases removed from V and 4 bases from J, the gap between germline ends came to 18 bases. This CDR3 spans 17 amino acids. The V gene's germline CDR1 is MNHEY and CDR2 SMNVEV (reference sequence). CDR3 DNA: TGTGCCAGCAGTTTATCGGGGGGGCTCAGTCCACTCTATGGCTACACCTTC. It specifies CASSLSGGLSPLYGYTF.

This clone was seen a few times. The rearrangement joins TRBV3-1 (or the pseudogene TRBV3-2) to TRBJ1-5; D remains unclear. This CDR3 region has 13 residues. Germline V gives CDR1 LGHDT, CDR2 YNNKEL (reference sequence). The ends were cut back, 1 base at V and 10 bases at J, with 11 bases in the middle. The CDR3 DNA sequence: TGTGCCAGCAGCCAAGTCCTCGCGGGACCCCAGCATTTT. Translated: CASSQVLAGPQHF.

The CDR3 reads CASSLAPNLNTEAFF. In nucleotides, the CDR3 is TGCGCCAGCAGCTTGGCCCCTAACTTGAACACTGAAGCTTTCTTT. The gene calls are TRBV5-1 and TRBJ1-1; D unresolved. From germline, CDR1 is SGHRS and CDR2 YFSETQ. This CDR3 contains 15 residues. Trimming stripped 0 bases from V and 0 bases from J, with 9 bases between.

The V gene is TRBV5-4, the J gene TRBJ2-3; a possible D gene is TRBD2 (7 bases). This CDR3 has 15 amino acids. Germline V lookup: CDR1 SGHNT, CDR2 YYREEE (reference sequence). Trimming removed 2 bases at V and 3 bases at J, with 13 bases between. CDR3 region: CASSLSGGWTDTQYF. DNA for the CDR3: TGTGCCAGCAGCTTATCGGGGGGCTGGACAGATACGCAGTATTTT.

The V call is TRBV14, the J call TRBJ2-3, with TRBD2 as a possible D gene (5 bases). CDR1 is SGHDN and CDR2 is FVKESK in the germline V gene. V was cut by 3 bases and J by 0 bases, with 10 bases left in between. The CDR3 covers 15 residues. CDR3 sequence: CASSHGVPSTDTQYF. In DNA, the CDR3 is TGTGCCAGCAGCCACGGGGTCCCTAGCACAGATACGCAGTATTTT. The whole variable domain, filled in from reference TRBV14 and TRBJ2-3, reads EAGVTQFPSHSVIEKGQTVTLRCDPISGHDNLYWYRRVMGKEIKFLLHFVKESKQDESGMPNNRFLAERTGGTYSTLKVQPAELEDSGVYFCASSHGVPSTDTQYFGPGTRLTVL.

This clone has just one count. This chain links TRBV4-2 with TRBJ1-2; D is perhaps TRBD1 (5 bases). This CDR3 is built from 16 residues. V lost 3 bases to trimming and J lost 3 bases, with 17 bases between them. Per the germline V gene, CDR1 is LGHNA and CDR2 is YNFKEQ. The CDR3 coding sequence is TGTGCCAGCAGCCAGCCCCCGGCAGGGTTGGACTATGGCTACACCTTC. Protein sequence: CASSQPPAGLDYGYTF.

The rearrangement links TRBV2 to TRBJ2-2, with D possibly being TRBD2 (5 bases). Germline V gene sequence: CDR1 SNHLY, CDR2 FYNNEI. This CDR3 region has 13 residues. V was shortened by 8 bases and J by 1 base, with 8 bases between the two germline ends. CDR3 sequence: CASGRENTGELFF. The DNA for the CDR3 is TGTGCCAGCGGGAGAGAGAACACCGGGGAGCTGTTTTTT.

The rearrangement joins TRBV2 to TRBJ1-3, with a possible D match to TRBD1 (5 bases). CDR1 SNHLY and CDR2 FYNNEI come from the germline V gene. This CDR3 spans 14 amino acids. Trimming stripped 2 bases from V and 4 bases from J, with 9 bases between. The CDR3 region is CASSEWGRGNTIYF. The CDR3 nucleotides are TGTGCCAGCAGTGAATGGGGCAGGGGAAACACCATATATTTT.

The rearrangement links TRBV19 to TRBJ1-5; no firm D call. V was shortened by 6 bases and J by 5 bases, with 11 bases between the two germline ends. CDR3 length equals 13 residues. Germline V gene data show CDR1 as LNHDA and CDR2 as SQIVND (reference sequence). CDR3 coding DNA: TGTGCCAGTAGCACCCGAAGAGATCAGCCCCAGCATTTT. It encodes CASSTRRDQPQHF.

This chain joins TRBV5-4 and TRBJ1-3; D is unclear. V was shortened by 0 bases and J by 0 bases, with 10 bases between the two germline ends. CDR1 is SGHNT and CDR2 is YYREEE in the germline V gene (reference sequence). The CDR3 consists of 16 residues. CDR3 sequence: CASSLGGSLSGNTIYF. The CDR3 bases are TGTGCCAGCAGCTTGGGAGGGTCTCTCTCTGGAAACACCATATATTTT. Full variable domain (remainder filled in from reference TRBV5-4 and TRBJ1-3): ETGVTQSPTHLIKTRGQQVTLRCSSQSGHNTVSWYQQALGQGPQFIFQYYREEENGRGNFPPRFSGLQFPNYSSELNVNALELDDSALYLCASSLGGSLSGNTIYFGEGSWLTVV.

The rearrangement joins TRBV2 to TRBJ2-2, with TRBD2 identical over 7 bases. The CDR3 contains 14 residues. Germline CDR1 SNHLY, CDR2 FYNNEI. The J segment lost 8 bases and the V segment lost 4 bases, leaving 7 bases of the junction unmatched. CDR3: CASSVGGTLGELFF. DNA of the CDR3: TGTGCCAGCAGTGTGGGAGGGACCTTGGGGGAGCTGTTTTTT.